The 3 T cell receptor beta chains below come from one sample, sequenced in a study of radiotherapy plus CTLA-4 blockade in lung cancer. TCRdb keeps only in-frame clones here, not all; method: immunoSEQ multiplex PCR. Here the sample spans 65,000 to 95,000 clones, around 86% being singletons. The material sequenced was peripheral blood, taken from a patient treated with radiotherapy plus ipilimumab. All receptors derive from a human donor with non-small cell lung cancer that progressed on radiotherapy plus ipilimumab.

The J gene is TRBJ2-2, the V gene TRBV6-4; 7 nucleotides agree with TRBD2. From germline, CDR1 is MRHNA and CDR2 SNTAGT. V gave up 5 bases and J gave up 7 bases; unmatched junction bases: 13. This CDR3 contains 16 residues. CDR3 sequence (DNA): TGTGCCAGCAGTCGGATCGCGGGAGAGTTTATCGGGGAGCTGTTTTTT. Its protein is CASSRIAGEFIGELFF.

The chain couples TRBV7-8 to TRBJ2-7; 7 nucleotides align to TRBD2. Germline V CDR1 and CDR2: SGHVS, FQNEAQ. Trimming cost V 5 bases and J 1 base; bases outside gene matches: 8. This CDR3 spans 15 amino acids. CDR3 coding DNA: TGTGCCAGCAGCCGCGGGACTACACTATCCTACGAGCAGTACTTC. This sequence encodes CASSRGTTLSYEQYF.

The V call is TRBV11-2, the J call TRBJ2-5; tentatively, D is TRBD1 or TRBD2 (5 bases each). CDR3 length: 15 residues. The germline V and J ends were trimmed by 5 bases and 5 bases, with 18 bases remaining between them. Germline V gene data show CDR1 as SGHAT and CDR2 as FQNNGV. CDR3 sequence reads: CASSPGARARETQYF. DNA for the CDR3: TGTGCCAGCAGCCCCGGGGCGCGGGCTCGGGAGACCCAGTACTTC.